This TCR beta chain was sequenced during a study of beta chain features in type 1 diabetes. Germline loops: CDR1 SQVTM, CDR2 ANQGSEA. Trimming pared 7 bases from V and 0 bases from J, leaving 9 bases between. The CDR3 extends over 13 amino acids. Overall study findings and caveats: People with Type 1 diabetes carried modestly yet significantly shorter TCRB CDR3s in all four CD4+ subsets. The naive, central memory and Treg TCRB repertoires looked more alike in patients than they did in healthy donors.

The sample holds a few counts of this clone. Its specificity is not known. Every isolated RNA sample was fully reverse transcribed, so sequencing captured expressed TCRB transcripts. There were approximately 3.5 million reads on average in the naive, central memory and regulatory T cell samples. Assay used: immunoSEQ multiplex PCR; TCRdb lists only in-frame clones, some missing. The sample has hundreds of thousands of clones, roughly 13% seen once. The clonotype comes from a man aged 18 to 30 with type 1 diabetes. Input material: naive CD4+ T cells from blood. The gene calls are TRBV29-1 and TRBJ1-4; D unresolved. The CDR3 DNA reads TGCAGCGGCCAGCGGGCAACTAATGAAAAACTGTTTTTT. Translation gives CSGQRATNEKLFF.